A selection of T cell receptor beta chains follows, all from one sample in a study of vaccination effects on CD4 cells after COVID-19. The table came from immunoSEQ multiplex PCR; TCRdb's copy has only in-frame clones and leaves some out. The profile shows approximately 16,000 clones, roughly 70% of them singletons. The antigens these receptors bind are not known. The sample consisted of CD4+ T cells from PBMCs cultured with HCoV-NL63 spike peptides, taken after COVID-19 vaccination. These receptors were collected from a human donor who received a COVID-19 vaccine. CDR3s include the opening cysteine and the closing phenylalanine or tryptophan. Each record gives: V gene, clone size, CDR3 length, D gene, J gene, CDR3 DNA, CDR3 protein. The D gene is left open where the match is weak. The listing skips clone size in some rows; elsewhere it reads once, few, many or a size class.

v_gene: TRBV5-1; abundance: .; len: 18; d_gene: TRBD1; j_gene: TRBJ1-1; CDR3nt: TGCGCCAGCAGCTTGGTAGGGACAGGGGTGAGGTGGGACACTGAAGCTTTCTTT; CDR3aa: CASSLVGTGVRWDTEAFF
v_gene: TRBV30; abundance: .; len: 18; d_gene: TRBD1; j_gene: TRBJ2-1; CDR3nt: TGTGCCTGGAGTGGAGGGGACAGGGGTCTCCTCTCCTACAATGAGCAGTTCTTC; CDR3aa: CAWSGGDRGLLSYNEQFF
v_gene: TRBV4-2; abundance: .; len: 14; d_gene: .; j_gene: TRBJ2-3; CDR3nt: TGTGCCAGCAGCCAAGATGGCAGCACAGATACGCAGTATTTT; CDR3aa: CASSQDGSTDTQYF
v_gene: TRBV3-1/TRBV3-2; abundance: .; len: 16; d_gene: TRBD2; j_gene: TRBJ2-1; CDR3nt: TGTGCCAGCAGCCAACTAGCGGGGGGGTTCTACAATGAGCAGTTCTTC; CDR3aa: CASSQLAGGFYNEQFF
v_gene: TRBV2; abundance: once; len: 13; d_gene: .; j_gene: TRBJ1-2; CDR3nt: TGTGCCAGCAGTGAAGAGGGGTCTGGTGGCTACACCTTC; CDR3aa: CASSEEGSGGYTF
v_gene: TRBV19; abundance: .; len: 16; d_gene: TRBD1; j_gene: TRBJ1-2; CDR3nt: TGTGCCAGTAGTTTTGCTCACAGGGGGCTGAACTATGGCTACACCTTC; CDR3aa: CASSFAHRGLNYGYTF
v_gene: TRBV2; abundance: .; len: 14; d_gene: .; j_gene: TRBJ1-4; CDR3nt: TGTGCCAGCTCCGGAGCGGTTAGGTACGAAAAACTGTTTTTT; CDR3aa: CASSGAVRYEKLFF
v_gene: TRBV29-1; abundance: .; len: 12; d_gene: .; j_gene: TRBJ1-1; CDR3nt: TGCAGCGTTGGAAACCTGAACACTGAAGCTTTCTTT; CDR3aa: CSVGNLNTEAFF
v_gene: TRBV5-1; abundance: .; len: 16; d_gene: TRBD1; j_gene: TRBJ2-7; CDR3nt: TGCGCCAGCAGCTTGGGACAGGGGGTGCACTCCTACGAGCAGTACTTC; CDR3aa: CASSLGQGVHSYEQYF
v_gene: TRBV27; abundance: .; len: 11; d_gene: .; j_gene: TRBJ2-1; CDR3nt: TGTGCCAGCAGTTTTCTACATGAGCAGTTCTTC; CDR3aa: CASSFLHEQFF
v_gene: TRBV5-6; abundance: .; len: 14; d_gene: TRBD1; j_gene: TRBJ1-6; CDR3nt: TGTGCCAGCAGCCGAGACAGGGTTAATTCACCCCTCCACTTT; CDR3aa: CASSRDRVNSPLHF
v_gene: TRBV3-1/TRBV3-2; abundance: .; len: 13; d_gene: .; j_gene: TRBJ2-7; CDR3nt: TGTGCCAGCAGCCCGGGACAAAACTACGAGCAGTACTTC; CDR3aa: CASSPGQNYEQYF
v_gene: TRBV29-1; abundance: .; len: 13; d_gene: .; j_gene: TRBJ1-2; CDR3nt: TGCAGCTTTCTCCAACAGGGACTTAAGGGCTACACCTTC; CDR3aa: CSFLQQGLKGYTF
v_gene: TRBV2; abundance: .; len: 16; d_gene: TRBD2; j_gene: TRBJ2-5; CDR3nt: TGTGCCAGCATCCAGGGGACTAGCGGCCCAGGAGAGACCCAGTACTTC; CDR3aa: CASIQGTSGPGETQYF
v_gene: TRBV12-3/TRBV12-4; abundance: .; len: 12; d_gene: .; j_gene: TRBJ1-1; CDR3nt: TGTGCCAGCAGATCGCACAGGGATGAAGCTTTCTTT; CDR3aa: CASRSHRDEAFF
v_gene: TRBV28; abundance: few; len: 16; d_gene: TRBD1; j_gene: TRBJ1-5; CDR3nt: TGTGCCAGCAGCCTGACAGGGGAAGGTGTGAGTCAGCCCCAGCATTTT; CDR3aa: CASSLTGEGVSQPQHF
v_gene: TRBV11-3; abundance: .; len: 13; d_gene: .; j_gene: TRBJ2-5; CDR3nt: TGTGCCAGCAGCCTAGACAGGCAAGAGACCCAGTACTTC; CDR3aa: CASSLDRQETQYF
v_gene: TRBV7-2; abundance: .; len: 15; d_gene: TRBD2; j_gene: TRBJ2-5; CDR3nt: TGTGCCAGCAGCGCGGCGGGACTAGCGGGAGAGACCCAGTACTTC; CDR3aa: CASSAAGLAGETQYF
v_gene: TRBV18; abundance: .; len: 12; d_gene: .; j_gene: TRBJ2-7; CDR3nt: TGTGCCAGCTCACCAGGGGGTTACGAGCAGTACTTC; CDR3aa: CASSPGGYEQYF
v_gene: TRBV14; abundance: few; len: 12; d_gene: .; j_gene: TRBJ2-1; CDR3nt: TGTGCCAGCAGCCAAGATCGATCGAAGCAGTTCTTC; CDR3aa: CASSQDRSKQFF
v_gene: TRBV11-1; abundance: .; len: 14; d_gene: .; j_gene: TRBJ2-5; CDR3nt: TGTGCCAGCAGCGGCCATAGACTAGTTCAGACCCAGTACTTC; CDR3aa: CASSGHRLVQTQYF
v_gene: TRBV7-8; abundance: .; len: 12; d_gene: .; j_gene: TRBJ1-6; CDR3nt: TGTGCCAGCAGCTTAGCTAATTCACCCCTCCACTTT; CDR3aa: CASSLANSPLHF
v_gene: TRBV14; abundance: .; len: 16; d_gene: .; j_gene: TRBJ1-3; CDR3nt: TGTGCCAGCAGCCCTCTCGGGACCATCTCTGGAAACACCATATATTTT; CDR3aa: CASSPLGTISGNTIYF
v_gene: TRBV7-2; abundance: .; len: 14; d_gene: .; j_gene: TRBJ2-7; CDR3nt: TGTGCCAGCAGCTTAATCGGCCTATCCTACGAGCAGTACTTC; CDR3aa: CASSLIGLSYEQYF
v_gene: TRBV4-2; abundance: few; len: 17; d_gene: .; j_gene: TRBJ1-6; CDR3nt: TGTGCCAGCAGCCAAGACTTTGGGGACGTCGGCAATTCACCCCTCCACTTT; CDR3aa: CASSQDFGDVGNSPLHF
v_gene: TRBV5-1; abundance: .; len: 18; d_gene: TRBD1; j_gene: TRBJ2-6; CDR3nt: TGCGCCAGCAGCCCTCGGACAGGGGGGGACTCTGGGGCCAACGTCCTGACTTTC; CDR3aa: CASSPRTGGDSGANVLTF
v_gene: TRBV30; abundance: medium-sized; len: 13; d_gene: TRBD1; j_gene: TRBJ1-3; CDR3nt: TGTGCCGGGAGAGGACAGGGTCTAGACACCATATATTTT; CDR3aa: CAGRGQGLDTIYF
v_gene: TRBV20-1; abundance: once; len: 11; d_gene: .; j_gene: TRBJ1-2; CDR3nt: TGCAGTGCCAGCGTTAATGGAAGGAACACCTTC; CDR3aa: CSASVNGRNTF
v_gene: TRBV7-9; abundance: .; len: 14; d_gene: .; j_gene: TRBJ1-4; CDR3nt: TGTGCCAGCAGCTTAGCCCGGACATCCGATGCACTGTTTTTT; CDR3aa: CASSLARTSDALFF
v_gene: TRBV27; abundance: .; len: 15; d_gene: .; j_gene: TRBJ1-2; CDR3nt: TGTGCCAGCACCCCCCAGCCCGGGACCGTATATGGCTACACCTTC; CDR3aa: CASTPQPGTVYGYTF
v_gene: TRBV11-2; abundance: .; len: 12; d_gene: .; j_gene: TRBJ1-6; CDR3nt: TGTGCCAGCAGCTTAGTTAATTCACCCCTCCACTTT; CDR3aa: CASSLVNSPLHF